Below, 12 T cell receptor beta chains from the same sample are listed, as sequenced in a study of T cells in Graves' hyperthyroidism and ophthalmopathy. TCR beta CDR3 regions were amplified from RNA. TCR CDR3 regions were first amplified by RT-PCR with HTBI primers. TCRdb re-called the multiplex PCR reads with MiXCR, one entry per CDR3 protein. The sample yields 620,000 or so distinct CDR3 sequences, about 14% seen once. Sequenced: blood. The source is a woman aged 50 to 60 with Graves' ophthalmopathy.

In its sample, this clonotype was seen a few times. CDR3 region: CASSERTDPYEQYF. In DNA, the CDR3 is TGTGCCAGCAGCGAGAGGACAGACCCCTACGAGCAGTACTTC. The gene calls are TRBV7-9 and TRBJ2-7; a possible D gene is TRBD1 (6 bases). With 5 bases removed from V and 2 bases from J, the gap between germline ends came to 13 bases. The CDR3 length is 14 residues. Germline V CDR1 and CDR2: SEHNR, FQNEAQ (reference sequence).

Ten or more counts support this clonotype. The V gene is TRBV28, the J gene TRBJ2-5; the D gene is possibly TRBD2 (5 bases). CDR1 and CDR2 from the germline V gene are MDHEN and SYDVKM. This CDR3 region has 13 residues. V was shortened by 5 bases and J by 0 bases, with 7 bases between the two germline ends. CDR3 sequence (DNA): TGTGCCAGCAGTCCCGGGAACCAAGAGACCCAGTACTTC. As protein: CASSPGNQETQYF.

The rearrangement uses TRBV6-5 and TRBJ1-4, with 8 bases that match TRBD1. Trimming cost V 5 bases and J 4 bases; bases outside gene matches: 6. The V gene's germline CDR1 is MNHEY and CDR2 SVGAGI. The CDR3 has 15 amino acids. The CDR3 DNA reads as TGTGCCAGCAGTCTACAGGGGGATTATAATGAAAAACTGTTTTTT. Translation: CASSLQGDYNEKLFF.

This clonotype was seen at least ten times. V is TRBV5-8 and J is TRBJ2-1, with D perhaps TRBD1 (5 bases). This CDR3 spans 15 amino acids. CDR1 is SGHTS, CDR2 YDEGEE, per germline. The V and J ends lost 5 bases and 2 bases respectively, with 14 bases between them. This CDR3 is CASRRYKGTYNEQFF. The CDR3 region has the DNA TGTGCCAGCAGGCGATACAAGGGGACCTACAATGAGCAGTTCTTC.

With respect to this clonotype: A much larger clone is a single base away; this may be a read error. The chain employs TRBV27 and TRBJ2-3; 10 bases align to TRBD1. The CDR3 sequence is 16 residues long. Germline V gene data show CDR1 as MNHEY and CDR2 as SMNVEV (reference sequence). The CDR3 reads CVSSSTGTGEMGTQYF. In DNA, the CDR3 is TGTGTCAGCAGTTCAACCGGGACAGGGGAAATGGGTACGCAGTATTTT.

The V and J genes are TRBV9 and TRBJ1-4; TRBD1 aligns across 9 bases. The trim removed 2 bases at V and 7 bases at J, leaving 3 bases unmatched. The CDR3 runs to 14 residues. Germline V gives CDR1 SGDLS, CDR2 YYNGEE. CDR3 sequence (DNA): TGTGCCAGCAGCGTTGACAGGGGGAGTGAAAAACTGTTTTTT. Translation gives CASSVDRGSEKLFF.

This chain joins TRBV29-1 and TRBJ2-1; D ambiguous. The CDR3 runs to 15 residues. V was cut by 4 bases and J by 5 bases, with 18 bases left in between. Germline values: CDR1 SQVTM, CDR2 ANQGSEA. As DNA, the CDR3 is TGCAGCGTTGTTACAGTCCTTCGAGCTAACAATGAGCAGTTCTTC. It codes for CSVVTVLRANNEQFF.

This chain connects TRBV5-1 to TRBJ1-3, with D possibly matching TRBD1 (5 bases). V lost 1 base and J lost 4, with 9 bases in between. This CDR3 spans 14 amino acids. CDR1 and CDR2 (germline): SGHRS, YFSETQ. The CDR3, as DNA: TGCGCCAGCAGCTTGACGGGACGAGGAAACACCATATATTTT. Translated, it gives CASSLTGRGNTIYF.

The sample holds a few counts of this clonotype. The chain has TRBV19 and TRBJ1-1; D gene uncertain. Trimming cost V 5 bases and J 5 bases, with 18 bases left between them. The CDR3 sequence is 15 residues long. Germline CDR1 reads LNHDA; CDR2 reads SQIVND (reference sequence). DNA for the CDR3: TGTGCCAGTAGTCCTGGACGGCTCCTCGAAACTGAAGCTTTCTTT. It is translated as CASSPGRLLETEAFF.

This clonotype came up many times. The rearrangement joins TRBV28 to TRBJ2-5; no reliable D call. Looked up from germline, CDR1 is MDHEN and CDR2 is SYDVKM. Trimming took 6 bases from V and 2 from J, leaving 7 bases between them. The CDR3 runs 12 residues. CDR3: CASSLRQETQYF. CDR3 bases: TGTGCCAGCAGCTTACGACAAGAGACCCAGTACTTC.

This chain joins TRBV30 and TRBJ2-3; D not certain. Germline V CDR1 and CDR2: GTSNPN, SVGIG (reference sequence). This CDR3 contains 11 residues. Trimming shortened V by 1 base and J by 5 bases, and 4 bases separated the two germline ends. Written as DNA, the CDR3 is TGTGCCTGGAGTGGAGGAGATACGCAGTATTTT. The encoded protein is CAWSGGDTQYF.

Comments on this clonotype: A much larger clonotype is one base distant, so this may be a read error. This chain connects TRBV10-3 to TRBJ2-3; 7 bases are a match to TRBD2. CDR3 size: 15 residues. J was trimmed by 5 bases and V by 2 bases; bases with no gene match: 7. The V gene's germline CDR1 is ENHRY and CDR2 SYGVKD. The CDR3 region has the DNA TGTGCCATCAGTGAGGTAAGCGGGAACGGAGATACGCAGTATTTT. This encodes CAISEVSGNGDTQYF.